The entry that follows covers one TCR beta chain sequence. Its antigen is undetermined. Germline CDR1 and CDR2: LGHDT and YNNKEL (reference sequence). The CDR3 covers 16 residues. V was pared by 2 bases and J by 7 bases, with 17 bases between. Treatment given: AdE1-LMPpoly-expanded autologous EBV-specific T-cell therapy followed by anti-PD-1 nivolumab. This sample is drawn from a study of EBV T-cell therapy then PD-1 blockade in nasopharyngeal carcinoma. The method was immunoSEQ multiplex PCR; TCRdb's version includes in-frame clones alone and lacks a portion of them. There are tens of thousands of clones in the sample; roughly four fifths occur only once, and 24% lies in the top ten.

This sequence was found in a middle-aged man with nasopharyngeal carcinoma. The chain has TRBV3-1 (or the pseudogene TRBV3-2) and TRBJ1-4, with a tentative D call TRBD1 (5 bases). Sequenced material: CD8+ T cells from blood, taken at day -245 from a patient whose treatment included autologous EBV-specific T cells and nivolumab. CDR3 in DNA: TGTGCCAGCAGCCAACTCACGTGGACAAGGCCTGAAAAACTGTTTTTT. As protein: CASSQLTWTRPEKLFF.